This T cell receptor (beta chain) comes out of a study of T cells in Graves' hyperthyroidism and ophthalmopathy. Study findings and constraints: The model predicted ophthalmopathy a median roughly six months before onset.

Germline-derived CDR1 and CDR2 are SGHAT and FQNNGV. Trimming stripped 3 bases from V and 6 bases from J, with 8 bases between. The CDR3 totals 12 residues. This clonotype was counted ten times or more. Its specificity is not known. There were TCR beta CDR3 regions amplified from RNA transcripts. HTBI primers were employed in a first-round RT-PCR of the TCR CDR3. TCRdb passed the multiplex PCR reads through MiXCR, listing each CDR3 protein once. The sample gives about 400,000 distinct CDR3 sequences, 15% of which show up once; around a third is in the top ten. It was uncontrolled infection, other autoimmune disease, pregnancy or lactation that excluded patients.

The TCR comes from a woman aged 25-40 years with Graves' hyperthyroidism. Sequenced material: blood. This chain links TRBV11-2 with TRBJ1-2; a weak D match, TRBD1 (6 bases). The CDR3 bases are TGTGCCAGCAGCTTTGGACAGCATGGCTACACCTTC. This gives the protein CASSFGQHGYTF.